Shown below are 22 T cell receptor beta chains from a single sample sequenced in a study of T-cell reconstitution after alpha-beta-depleted transplantation in children. The TCRbeta library incorporated unique molecular identifiers. Each CDR3 protein gets one entry after TCRdb re-called the PCR reads with MiXCR. Here the sample spans hundreds of thousands of distinct CDR3 sequences, about 16% being singletons. This material consisted of PBMCs, mostly from graft donor cells, taken 360 days after TCRalphabeta/CD19-depleted stem cell transplant. Receptors originate from a male patient between 5 and 17 years old who had a stem cell transplant for acute lymphoblastic leukemia, so the T cells may come from the graft donor.

The chain employs TRBV20-1 and TRBJ2-3; 9 bases match TRBD2. V lost 5 bases, J lost 6 bases, and 9 bases stayed unmatched. Germline V lookup: CDR1 DFQATT, CDR2 SNEGSKA (reference sequence). The CDR3 length is 14 residues. CDR3 nucleotides: TGCAGTGCTGGGACTAGCCGCAACAGGGATACGCAGTATTTT. Amino acids: CSAGTSRNRDTQYF.

This clonotype was recorded at least ten times. The chain links TRBV29-1 to TRBJ2-7; 8 nucleotides match TRBD2. Germline V gives CDR1 SQVTM, CDR2 ANQGSEA. Trimming cost V 3 bases and J 5 bases; bases outside gene matches: 6. This CDR3 has 13 amino acids. CDR3 sequence reads: CSVEREARNEQYF. CDR3 bases: TGCAGCGTTGAGCGGGAGGCCCGCAACGAGCAGTACTTC.

This clonotype was seen many times. The genes are TRBV5-1 and TRBJ1-4; D perhaps matches TRBD1 (5 bases). This CDR3 is 16 amino acids long. With 4 bases removed from V and 4 bases from J, the gap between germline ends came to 17 bases. CDR1 and CDR2 from the germline V gene are SGHRS and YFSETQ. CDR3 nucleotide sequence: TGCGCCAGCAGCCTGACGGTAGGACACCATAATGAAAAACTGTTTTTT. Protein: CASSLTVGHHNEKLFF.

The J gene is TRBJ2-1, the V gene TRBV30, with TRBD1 as a possible D gene (5 bases). This CDR3 has 13 amino acids. Trimming left V 1 base short and J 8 bases short, with 12 bases between. Germline-derived CDR1 and CDR2 are GTSNPN and SVGIG (reference sequence). Here the CDR3 DNA reads TGTGCCTGGAGTGGAGGCCAGGGCTATGAGCAGTTCTTC. Its translation: CAWSGGQGYEQFF. The whole variable domain, filled in from reference TRBV30 and TRBJ2-1, reads SQTIHQWPATLVQPVGSPLSLECTVEGTSNPNLYWYRQAAGRGLQLLFYSVGIGQISSEVPQNLSASRPQDRQFILSSKKLLLSDSGFYLCAWSGGQGYEQFFGPGTRLTVL.

This clonotype was observed a few times. V is TRBV7-3 and J is TRBJ1-2; D not certain. The CDR3 is 14 residues long. Trimming stripped 2 bases from V and 3 bases from J, with 10 bases between. Looked up from germline, CDR1 is SGHTA and CDR2 is FQGTGA. CDR3 bases: TGTGCCAGCAGCTTACGGGTCGCTGACTATGGCTACACCTTC. It is translated as CASSLRVADYGYTF. The whole variable domain, filled in from reference TRBV7-3 and TRBJ1-2, reads GAGVSQTPSNKVTEKGKYVELRCDPISGHTALYWYRQSLGQGPEFLIYFQGTGAADDSGLPNDRFFAVRPEGSVSTLKIQRTERGDSAVYLCASSLRVADYGYTFGSGTRLTVV.

The genes are TRBV9 and TRBJ2-3; D assignment may be TRBD1 or TRBD2 (6 bases each). Germline loops: CDR1 SGDLS, CDR2 YYNGEE. This CDR3 is 17 amino acids long. Trimming left V 3 bases short and J 4 bases short, with 21 bases between. The DNA of the CDR3 is TGTGCCAGCAGCGCCAGAGATTACAGGGAGGAGGCAGATACGCAGTATTTT. The encoded protein is CASSARDYREEADTQYF.

CDR3 in amino acids: CASSVDPGRGQWGGYTF. The CDR3 region has the DNA TGTGCCAGCAGCGTAGACCCCGGGAGGGGGCAATGGGGTGGCTACACCTTC. The chain couples TRBV9 to TRBJ1-2, with 7 bases matching TRBD1. In germline, CDR1 is SGDLS, CDR2 YYNGEE. The CDR3 extends over 17 amino acids. After removal of 0 bases from V and 7 bases from J, the junction contained 15 bases not matched to a gene.

DNA for the CDR3: TGTGCCAGCAGCGTAGTTAACCTCCCAGGGCCAAAGAACACTGAAGCTTTCTTT. Protein: CASSVVNLPGPKNTEAFF. The rearrangement uses TRBV9 and TRBJ1-1, with D perhaps matching TRBD1 (5 bases). The CDR3 extends over 18 amino acids. Trimming left V 0 bases short and J 1 base short, with 19 bases between. CDR1 and CDR2 (germline): SGDLS, YYNGEE.

The V gene is TRBV5-1, the J gene TRBJ2-7, with TRBD2 matching over 7 bases. This CDR3 contains 14 residues. V was clipped by 4 bases and J by 3 bases; unmatched bases: 7. Per germline, CDR1 SGHRS and CDR2 YFSETQ. The CDR3 DNA is TGCGCCAGCAGCCCGGGAGGCTTGGGCTACGAGCAGTACTTC. Amino acid sequence: CASSPGGLGYEQYF.

The sample holds a few counts of this clonotype. The rearrangement links TRBV2 to TRBJ2-1; 9 nucleotides line up with TRBD2. This CDR3 has 17 amino acids. Germline V gene sequence: CDR1 SNHLY, CDR2 FYNNEI. The V and J ends lost 7 bases and 2 bases, in that order; junction bases with no gene match: 12. The CDR3 loop reads CASTSSVAGEPYNEQFF. The CDR3 DNA reads as TGTGCCAGCACCTCTTCGGTAGCGGGAGAACCCTACAATGAGCAGTTCTTC.

This clonotype was counted a few times. CDR3 DNA: TGCAGCGTGGACAGGGGGAGACTAGAGACCCAGTACTTC. Its protein is CSVDRGRLETQYF. The genes are TRBV29-1 and TRBJ2-5; 10 bases are a match to TRBD1. Germline CDR1 reads SQVTM; CDR2 reads ANQGSEA. With V trimmed by 6 bases and J by 4 bases, 5 bases remained unmatched. CDR3 length equals 13 residues.

This clonotype appeared a few times. The V gene is TRBV12-3 or TRBV12-4, the J gene TRBJ2-7; D is perhaps TRBD2 (6 bases). The CDR3 is 13 residues long. V was pared by 5 bases and J by 4 bases, with 12 bases between. CDR3 loop: CASSVTRWYEQYF. CDR3 nucleotides: TGTGCCAGCAGTGTGACTAGGTGGTACGAGCAGTACTTC.

This clonotype was detected a few times. The chain links TRBV12-3 or TRBV12-4 to TRBJ1-1; possible D gene TRBD1, 5 bases. This CDR3 contains 15 residues. The germline V and J ends were trimmed by 1 base and 1 base, with 10 bases remaining between them. The DNA of the CDR3 is TGTGCCAGCAGTTTAGGACAGCCGAAGAACACTGAAGCTTTCTTT. The encoded protein is CASSLGQPKNTEAFF.

A note on this clonotype: An end of the junction differs from the germline gene, which may be a read error. The chain employs TRBV9 and TRBJ2-1, with no clear D. The V gene's germline CDR1 is SGDLS and CDR2 YYNGEE. The CDR3 runs 13 residues. For the CDR3, the DNA is TGTGCCAGCAGCGCCATGGTGGGCCATGAGCGGTTCTTC. Translated: CASSAMVGHERFF.

This clonotype has a handful of counts. V usage is TRBV20-1 and J usage is TRBJ2-1, with TRBD2 matching 8 bases. With V trimmed by 0 bases and J by 5 bases, 12 bases remained unmatched. This CDR3 contains 17 residues. Germline V gene data show CDR1 as DFQATT and CDR2 as SNEGSKA (reference sequence). The CDR3 DNA reads as TGCAGTGCTAGAGAGGAGCGCTGGGGACTAGTGGACAATGAGCAGTTCTTC. Amino acids: CSAREERWGLVDNEQFF.

The J gene is TRBJ2-7, the V gene TRBV6-6, with D tentatively TRBD2 (5 bases). Germline values: CDR1 MNHNY, CDR2 SVGAGI (reference sequence). V was shortened by 8 bases and J by 0 bases, with 23 bases between the two germline ends. There are 17 residues in the CDR3. This CDR3 reads CASGTMMDSDSSYEQYF. The DNA of the CDR3 is TGTGCCAGCGGAACGATGATGGACTCCGATTCCTCCTACGAGCAGTACTTC.

The chain links TRBV19 to TRBJ2-5; TRBD2 matches at 7 bases. V lost 5 bases to trimming and J lost 4 bases; unmatched junction nucleotides: 16. There are 17 residues in the CDR3. CDR1 is LNHDA, CDR2 SQIVND, per germline (reference sequence). This chain's CDR3 is CASSLGGAGPIAETQYF. The CDR3 region has the DNA TGTGCCAGTAGTCTTGGTGGAGCGGGACCCATCGCAGAGACCCAGTACTTC.

Ten or more counts support this clonotype. This sequence joins TRBV27 and TRBJ2-1; D may correspond to TRBD1 or TRBD2 (5 bases each). Germline CDR1 MNHEY, CDR2 SMNVEV (reference sequence). The CDR3 is 15 residues long. V gave up 2 bases and J gave up 9 bases, with 17 bases separating them. The CDR3 here is CASSLVGAGWVEQFF. CDR3 in DNA: TGTGCCAGCAGTTTAGTGGGAGCAGGGTGGGTTGAGCAGTTCTTC.

A few counts support this clonotype. The chain uses TRBV6-2 or TRBV6-3 and TRBJ2-2; tentative D call: TRBD2 (6 bases). Between the trimmed V and J ends, which lost 4 bases and 1 base, there was a span of 13 bases. The V gene's germline CDR1 is MNHEY and CDR2 SVGEGT. The CDR3 loop spans 16 amino acids. The CDR3 nucleotides are TGTGCCAGCAGTTTTCCCGGGAGACGGAACACCGGGGAGCTGTTTTTT. It codes for CASSFPGRRNTGELFF.

This chain joins TRBV6-5 and TRBJ2-7, with 10 bases identical to TRBD2. This CDR3 contains 15 residues. The V gene end was trimmed by 2 bases and the J gene end by 3 bases; junction bases not matched to a gene: 4. The germline gives CDR1 MNHEY, CDR2 SVGAGI. This CDR3 is CASSYKASGSYEQYF. CDR3 sequence (DNA): TGTGCCAGCAGTTACAAGGCTAGCGGGAGCTACGAGCAGTACTTC.

V and J are TRBV18 and TRBJ1-5; no clear D. CDR1 and CDR2 (germline): KGHSH, LQKENI. V gave up 5 bases and J gave up 0 bases, with 8 bases separating them. This CDR3 has 14 residues. CDR3 protein: CASSAKNSNQPQHF. CDR3 sequence (DNA): TGTGCCAGCTCAGCGAAAAATAGCAATCAGCCCCAGCATTTT.

CDR3 nucleotide sequence: TGCGCCAGTCGGGCGGGAGGACCCTACGAGCAGTACTTC. Protein sequence: CASRAGGPYEQYF. V and J are TRBV10-2 and TRBJ2-7; 8 nucleotides agree with TRBD2. This CDR3 region has 13 residues. Losses at the gene ends were 9 bases for V and 2 bases for J; bases not matched to a gene: 6. Germline V gene data show CDR1 as WSHSY and CDR2 as SAAADI.